Each of the 9 T cell receptor beta chains below was sequenced from the same sample in a study of control samples from healthy donors and cancer patients (dated by TCRdb to the early 2020s). Library creation used the immunoSEQ multiplex PCR assay. The source is immuneACCESS, and TCRdb retained only in-frame sequences with V and J called. Part of the clones is not carried over; for the studies checked, unresolved V genes explain less than half of this, and the remainder is unexplained. The sample table shows some 140,000 clones, and around 85% are seen once. The ten biggest clones cover roughly 8.7% of the sample. Material: blood. These receptors all stem from a woman aged 25-40 years in good health.

The genes are TRBV2 and TRBJ2-1, with D perhaps TRBD2 (5 bases). The CDR3 totals 12 residues. The V gene lost 5 bases and the J gene lost 8 bases, with 10 bases spanning the gap. Looked up from germline, CDR1 is SNHLY and CDR2 is FYNNEI. The CDR3 is CASSPMRDEQFF. The CDR3 region has the DNA TGTGCCAGCAGTCCGATGCGGGATGAGCAGTTCTTC.

J is TRBJ2-3 and V is TRBV18; D might be TRBD2 (5 bases). V shed 6 bases and J shed 0 bases, with 13 bases lying between them. This CDR3 spans 15 amino acids. Germline-derived CDR1 and CDR2 are KGHSH and LQKENI. Here the CDR3 reads CASSQSGRSTDTQYF. The DNA for the CDR3 is TGTGCCAGCTCCCAAAGCGGACGGAGCACAGATACGCAGTATTTT.

This chain links TRBV11-2 with TRBJ2-7, with D possibly called TRBD1 or TRBD2 (5 bases each). CDR3 length: 14 residues. The V end was cut by 0 bases, the J end by 6 bases, with 12 bases between. Germline V CDR1 and CDR2: SGHAT, FQNNGV. This chain's CDR3 is CASSLERGTGEQYF. As DNA, the CDR3 is TGTGCCAGCAGCTTAGAACGAGGGACGGGCGAGCAGTACTTC.

The gene calls are TRBV27 and TRBJ2-1, with 14 bases matching TRBD2. The germline CDR1 and CDR2 sequences are MNHEY and SMNVEV (reference sequence). Germline trimming cut 4 bases from V and 6 bases from J; bases unmatched to any gene: 2. The CDR3 runs to 15 residues. The CDR3 here is CASSSGLAGGNEQFF. Here the CDR3 DNA reads TGTGCCAGCAGTTCAGGACTAGCGGGAGGCAATGAGCAGTTCTTC.

This chain uses TRBV5-1 with TRBJ2-5; D uncertain. The CDR3 spans 12 residues. The ends were cut back, 4 bases at V and 2 bases at J, with 6 bases in the middle. Germline CDR1 SGHRS, CDR2 YFSETQ. CDR3 DNA: TGCGCCAGCAGCCAGGAACAAGAGACCCAGTACTTC. It encodes CASSQEQETQYF.

This clone has only one observation. V gene TRBV7-9 combines with J gene TRBJ2-5; maybe TRBD1 (5 bases). The CDR3 sequence is 15 residues long. The V gene lost 7 bases and the J gene lost 5 bases, with 20 bases spanning the gap. The germline gives CDR1 SEHNR, CDR2 FQNEAQ (reference sequence). The CDR3 nucleotides are TGTGCCAGCATGGACAAGGATCTCCACTCGGAGACCCAGTACTTC. Translated, it gives CASMDKDLHSETQYF.

The genes are TRBV5-8 and TRBJ1-4; D is ambiguous. Germline-derived CDR1 and CDR2 are SGHTS and YDEGEE. Trimming took off 2 bases at V and 7 bases at J, with 18 bases between the two ends. This CDR3 is built from 16 residues. The CDR3 DNA reads TGTGCCAGCAGCTTCGGAGGGCTGGGTTTAAGTGAAAAACTGTTTTTT. It codes for CASSFGGLGLSEKLFF.

V and J are TRBV14 and TRBJ1-2; D remains unclear. CDR1 and CDR2 (germline): SGHDN, FVKESK. The CDR3 is 14 residues long. V was clipped by 1 base and J by 2 bases, with 8 bases between them. The CDR3 loop is CASSQVTGNYGYTF. The CDR3 region has the DNA TGTGCCAGCAGCCAAGTTACTGGGAACTATGGCTACACCTTC.

This clone was seen only once. This rearrangement joins TRBV6-1 to TRBJ1-1, with D perhaps matching TRBD1 (5 bases). Trimming shortened V by 3 bases and J by 8 bases, and 10 bases separated the two germline ends. The CDR3 length is 12 residues. Germline-derived CDR1 and CDR2 are MNHNS and SASEGT. CDR3 DNA sequence: TGTGCCAGCAGTGAGCAGGGCATCGAAGCTTTCTTT. Translating gives CASSEQGIEAFF.